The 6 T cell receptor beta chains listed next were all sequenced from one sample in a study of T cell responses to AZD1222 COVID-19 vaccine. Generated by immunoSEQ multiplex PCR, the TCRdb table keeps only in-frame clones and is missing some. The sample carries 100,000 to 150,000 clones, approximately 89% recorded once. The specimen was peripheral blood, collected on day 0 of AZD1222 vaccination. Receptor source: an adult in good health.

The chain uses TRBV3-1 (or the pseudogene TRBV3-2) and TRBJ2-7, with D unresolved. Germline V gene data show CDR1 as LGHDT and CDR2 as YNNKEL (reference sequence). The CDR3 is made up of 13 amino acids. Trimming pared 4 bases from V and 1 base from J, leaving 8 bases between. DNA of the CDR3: TGTGCCAGCAGCCTGGGGATTTCCTACGAGCAGTACTTC. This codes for CASSLGISYEQYF.

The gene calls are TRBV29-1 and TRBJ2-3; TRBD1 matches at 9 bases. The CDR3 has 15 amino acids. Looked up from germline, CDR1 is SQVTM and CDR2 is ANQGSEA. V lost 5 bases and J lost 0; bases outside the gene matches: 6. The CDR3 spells CSVSRTGASTDTQYF. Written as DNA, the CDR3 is TGCAGCGTTAGTAGGACAGGGGCTAGCACAGATACGCAGTATTTT.

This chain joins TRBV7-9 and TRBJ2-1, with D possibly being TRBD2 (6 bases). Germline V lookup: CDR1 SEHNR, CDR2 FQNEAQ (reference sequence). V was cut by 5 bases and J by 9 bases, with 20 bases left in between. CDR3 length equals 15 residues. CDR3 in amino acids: CASSPGLHPTIEQFF. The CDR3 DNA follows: TGTGCCAGCAGCCCGGGACTTCACCCTACAATTGAGCAGTTCTTC. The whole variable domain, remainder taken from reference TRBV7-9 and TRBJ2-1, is DTGVSQNPRHKITKRGQNVTFRCDPISEHNRLYWYRQTLGQGPEFLTYFQNEAQLEKSRLLSDRFSAERPKGSFSTLEIQRTEQGDSAMYLCASSPGLHPTIEQFFGPGTRLTVL.

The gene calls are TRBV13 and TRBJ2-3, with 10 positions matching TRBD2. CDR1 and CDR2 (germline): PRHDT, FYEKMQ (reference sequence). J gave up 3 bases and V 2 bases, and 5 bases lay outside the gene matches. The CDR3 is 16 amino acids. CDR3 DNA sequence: TGTGCCAGCAGCTTATTCCTAGCGGGGGTTACAGATACGCAGTATTTT. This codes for CASSLFLAGVTDTQYF. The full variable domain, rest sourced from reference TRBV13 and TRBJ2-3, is AAGVIQSPRHLIKEKRETATLKCYPIPRHDTVYWYQQGPGQDPQFLISFYEKMQSDKGSIPDRFSAQQFSDYHSELNMSSLELGDSALYFCASSLFLAGVTDTQYFGPGTRLTVL.

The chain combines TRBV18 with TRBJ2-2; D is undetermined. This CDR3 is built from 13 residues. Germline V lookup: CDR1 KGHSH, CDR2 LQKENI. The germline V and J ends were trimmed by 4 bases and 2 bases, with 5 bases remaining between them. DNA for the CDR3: TGTGCCAGCTCACGTGGTAACACCGGGGAGCTGTTTTTT. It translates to CASSRGNTGELFF.

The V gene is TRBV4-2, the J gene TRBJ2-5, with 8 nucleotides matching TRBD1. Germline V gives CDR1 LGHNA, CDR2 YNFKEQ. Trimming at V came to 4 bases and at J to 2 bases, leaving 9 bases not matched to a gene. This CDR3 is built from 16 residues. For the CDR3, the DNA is TGTGCCAGCAGCCGGTGGGGAAACAGGGGGCAAGAGACCCAGTACTTC. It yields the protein CASSRWGNRGQETQYF.